This is a list of T cell receptor beta chains from one sample in a study of cytomegalovirus exposure and HLA in healthy donors. Only in-frame clones appear in the TCRdb table, and some are missing; sequencing was by immunoSEQ multiplex PCR. The repertoire includes more than 90,000 clones, about four fifths of them detected once, and 2.5% to 3.5% sits in the top ten. Material: PBMCs. The receptors were gathered from a woman under 30 in good health and CMV-seropositive. CDR3s include the opening cysteine and the closing phenylalanine or tryptophan. The D gene is left open where the match is weak. The size of a clone is reported for some rows only, either as once, few or many, or as a class for expanded clones.

D | J | size | V | DNA | CDR3
TRBD1 | TRBJ2-7 | . | TRBV11-3 | TGTGCCAGCACGGGCAGGGGGAGAGACTACGAGCAGTACTTC | CASTGRGRDYEQYF
. | TRBJ2-5 | . | TRBV21-1 | TGTGCCAGCAGCAAAGAAACGCCAGGGGGGCTGGACCAAGAGACCCAGTACTTC | CASSKETPGGLDQETQYF
TRBD2 | TRBJ2-7 | . | TRBV7-3 | TGTGCCAGCAGCGCCTCTGGTGCTAGCGGGAGGGCTGGGGAGCAGTACTTC | CASSASGASGRAGEQYF
. | TRBJ1-1 | . | TRBV29-1 | TGCAGCCTCCTGGTCAGGGGCGGAACTGAAGCTTTCTTT | CSLLVRGGTEAFF
. | TRBJ2-5 | . | TRBV6-4 | TGTGCCAGCAGTAGGAGAGCCTTCGAGACCCAGTACTTC | CASSRRAFETQYF
TRBD2 | TRBJ2-1 | . | TRBV7-9 | TGTGCCAGCAGCCCCGACCCGGGACTAACCTACAATGAGCAGTTCTTC | CASSPDPGLTYNEQFF
TRBD1 | TRBJ1-2 | . | TRBV12-5 | TGTGCTAGTTCCCTACAGGGGGCGGATGGCTACACCTTC | CASSLQGADGYTF
. | TRBJ1-1 | . | TRBV19 | TGTGCCAGTAACAAACAGGCGAACACTGAAGCTTTCTTT | CASNKQANTEAFF
. | TRBJ2-2 | . | TRBV13 | TGTGCCAGCACTCACACCGGGGAGCTGTTTTTT | CASTHTGELFF
TRBD1 | TRBJ2-7 | . | TRBV5-4 | TGTGCCAGCAGCACTCGGACAGGGGGCGACGAGCAGTACTTC | CASSTRTGGDEQYF
. | TRBJ1-2 | few | TRBV7-9 | TGTGCCAGCAATAGGGAGGATGGCTACACCTTC | CASNREDGYTF
TRBD1 | TRBJ1-1 | . | TRBV25-1 | TGTGCCAGCAGTCCCGGGACAGGGGCGGGCACTGAAGCTTTCTTT | CASSPGTGAGTEAFF
TRBD1 | TRBJ1-5 | . | TRBV5-8 | TGTGCCAGCAGCTTAGACAGGGGGCAGCCCCAGCATTTT | CASSLDRGQPQHF
. | TRBJ2-5 | . | TRBV11-3 | TGTGCCAGCAGTTACTTTAGACAAGAGACCCAGTACTTC | CASSYFRQETQYF
TRBD2 | TRBJ2-3 | . | TRBV4-2 | TGTGCCAGCAGCCATCCTCCACTAGCGGGAATCACAGATACGCAGTATTTT | CASSHPPLAGITDTQYF
. | TRBJ2-7 | . | TRBV4-2 | TGTGCCAGCAGCCAAGCTAGGGGGGGCTACGAGCAGTACTTC | CASSQARGGYEQYF
TRBD2 | TRBJ2-3 | once | TRBV27 | TGTGCCAGCAGTTCGACTAGCAGCCCAGATACGCAGTATTTT | CASSSTSSPDTQYF
. | TRBJ2-3 | few | TRBV5-1 | TGCGCCAGCAGCTTGGGACTTCAAGATACGCAGTATTTT | CASSLGLQDTQYF
TRBD1 | TRBJ2-6 | . | TRBV5-1 | TGCGCCAGCAGCTTTTCCACAGGGGGCGCATACTCTGGGGCCAACGTCCTGACTTTC | CASSFSTGGAYSGANVLTF
TRBD2 | TRBJ2-5 | . | TRBV28 | TGTGCCAGCAGTCCCCCGGATGTAGCGGGAATCGAGCAGACCCAGTACTTC | CASSPPDVAGIEQTQYF
. | TRBJ1-1 | . | TRBV5-1 | TGTGCCAGCAGCTTAGGGAGGAGGATGACTGAAGCTTTCTTT | CASSLGRRMTEAFF
TRBD1 | TRBJ1-1 | . | TRBV5-1 | TGCGCCAGCAGTCGGTCCCTGGACAGGACCCACACTGAAGCTTTCTTT | CASSRSLDRTHTEAFF
TRBD1 | TRBJ1-2 | few | TRBV27 | TGTGCCAGCAGAGCCTTGGACAGGGAAGGCTATGGCTACACCTTC | CASRALDREGYGYTF
TRBD1 | TRBJ2-7 | once | TRBV2 | TGTGCCAGCAGTCCGGGACAGGGGGGCGAGCAGTACTTC | CASSPGQGGEQYF
TRBD1 | TRBJ1-1 | . | TRBV14 | TGTGCCAGCAGCCAATACAGGGGATATAGGACTGAAGCTTTCTTT | CASSQYRGYRTEAFF
TRBD1 | TRBJ1-5 | . | TRBV19 | TGTGCCAGTAGTATAGGGGACAGGGGTCCTCAGCCCCAGCATTTT | CASSIGDRGPQPQHF
. | TRBJ1-1 | . | TRBV5-1 | TGCGCCAGCAGCTGGCGGGGAGACACTGAAGCTTTCTTT | CASSWRGDTEAFF
. | TRBJ2-1 | . | TRBV5-1 | TGCGCCAGCAGCCTCGGGACATCTATCGTTGAGCAGTTCTTC | CASSLGTSIVEQFF
TRBD1 | TRBJ2-3 | . | TRBV5-1 | TGCGCCAGCAGCCCGTTATCGCAGGGGGCTACAGATACGCAGTATTTT | CASSPLSQGATDTQYF
TRBD1 | TRBJ1-1 | few | TRBV4-1 | TGCGCCAGCAGCTTAACAGGGGGCGCGAACACTGAAGCTTTCTTT | CASSLTGGANTEAFF
. | TRBJ1-4 | . | TRBV6-5 | TGTGCCAGCAGTTACTGGCAGAATGAAAAACTGTTTTTT | CASSYWQNEKLFF
TRBD1 | TRBJ1-1 | . | TRBV19 | TGTGCCAGTAGCCTACCGGGACAGCGAAACACTGAAGCTTTCTTT | CASSLPGQRNTEAFF
. | TRBJ2-5 | . | TRBV7-9 | TGTGCCAGCAGCCCCCGGGGTACGGGGGAGCAGTACTTC | CASSPRGTGEQYF
. | TRBJ2-7 | . | TRBV19 | TGTGCCAGTAGTATCACGCTAGTCTACGAGCAGTACTTC | CASSITLVYEQYF
. | TRBJ2-7 | . | TRBV30 | TGTGCCTGGAGTTCTGGGAGCCCCTCGGGGGAGCAGTACTTC | CAWSSGSPSGEQYF
TRBD1 | TRBJ2-5 | few | TRBV20-1 | TGCAGTGCACAGGGGGGAGAGACCCAGTACTTC | CSAQGGETQYF
TRBD1 | TRBJ2-1 | . | TRBV7-3 | TGTGCCAGCAGCTTACAACAGGGGGCCTACAATGAGCAGTTCTTC | CASSLQQGAYNEQFF
. | TRBJ1-4 | . | TRBV5-5 | TGTGCCAGCAAGTCCTGGAGTGAAAAACTGTTTTTT | CASKSWSEKLFF
. | TRBJ2-5 | . | TRBV2 | TGTGCCAGCATCCGGGATGTGGCAGAGACCCAGTACTTC | CASIRDVAETQYF
TRBD2 | TRBJ2-7 | . | TRBV13 | TGTGCCAGCAGTAGAAATAGCGGGAAGGACGCCTACGAGCAGTACTTC | CASSRNSGKDAYEQYF
TRBD1 | TRBJ2-7 | . | TRBV19 | TGTGCCAGTAGTACGTTAGGGACAGGTTTCTCCTACGAGCAGTACTTC | CASSTLGTGFSYEQYF
TRBD1 | TRBJ1-1 | . | TRBV10-3 | TGTGCCATCAGTCCCGGGACAGGGGGCGATGGACCAAGGGACACTGAAGCTTTCTTT | CAISPGTGGDGPRDTEAFF
. | TRBJ2-6 | once | TRBV9 | TGTGCCAGCAGCCCTGGACACCTCTCTGGGGCCAACGTCCTGACTTTC | CASSPGHLSGANVLTF
. | TRBJ1-4 | few | TRBV7-9 | TGTGCCAGCAGCCATGAGGTCTATGAAAAACTGTTTTTT | CASSHEVYEKLFF
. | TRBJ1-3 | . | TRBV7-9 | TGTGCCAGCAGGGCCTCTGGAAACACCATATATTTT | CASRASGNTIYF
TRBD2 | TRBJ2-1 | once | TRBV28 | TGTGCCAGCAGTTTCGGAACTAGCGGGAGAGTAAGAGAGCAGTTCTTC | CASSFGTSGRVREQFF
. | TRBJ1-2 | . | TRBV5-4 | TGTGCCAGCAAGACGGGAGGAACGGACTATGGCTACACCTTC | CASKTGGTDYGYTF
TRBD1 | TRBJ2-5 | large | TRBV28 | TGTGCCAGCAGTTTAGAACAGGGGGCGGGAGAGACCCAGTACTTC | CASSLEQGAGETQYF
TRBD1 | TRBJ1-4 | few | TRBV15 | TGTGCCACCGACTGGACAGGGAAAGGCGAAAAACTGTTTTTT | CATDWTGKGEKLFF
. | TRBJ1-4 | few | TRBV7-2 | TGTGCCAGCAGCCTGGCAGGGAACGAAAAACTGTTTTTT | CASSLAGNEKLFF
. | TRBJ1-1 | few | TRBV5-1 | TGCGCCAGCAGCTTTAACAGCCGGAACACTGAAGCTTTCTTT | CASSFNSRNTEAFF
TRBD1 | TRBJ2-4 | . | TRBV4-1 | TGCGCCAGCAGCCACCTAGGGACAGGGGCTCGGGACATTCAGTACTTC | CASSHLGTGARDIQYF
. | TRBJ1-5 | . | TRBV6-6 | TGTGCCAGCAGTTCAGGTAGATATAGCAATCAGCCCCAGCATTTT | CASSSGRYSNQPQHF
TRBD1 | TRBJ1-4 | . | TRBV7-2 | TGTGCCAGCAGCCCGGGGACAGGGAATGAAAAACTGTTTTTT | CASSPGTGNEKLFF
TRBD2 | TRBJ2-1 | once | TRBV5-1 | TGCGCCAGCAGCGGGACCCTAGCGGACTCCTACAATGAGCAGTTCTTC | CASSGTLADSYNEQFF
. | TRBJ2-7 | . | TRBV2 | TGTGCCAGCAGTGGAGGGGGATCAGTCTACGAGCAGTACTTC | CASSGGGSVYEQYF
TRBD1 | TRBJ1-2 | . | TRBV27 | TGTGCCAGCAGTTTCCGGACAGGGAGTGGCTACACCTTC | CASSFRTGSGYTF
. | TRBJ2-1 | . | TRBV5-4 | TGTGCCAGCAGCACTCGCGGGGCCTCCTACAATGAGCAGTTCTTC | CASSTRGASYNEQFF
. | TRBJ1-1 | . | TRBV19 | TGTGCCAGTAGTATATGGGGGGAAATGAACACTGAAGCTTTCTTT | CASSIWGEMNTEAFF
. | TRBJ1-1 | . | TRBV30 | TGTGCCTGGTTGGTCCAGGGGACTGAAGCTTTCTTT | CAWLVQGTEAFF